The clone carrying this TCR beta chain was observed a handful of times. With a J-beta primer mix and a sample-barcoded 5' primer, a second PCR ran about 6 to 11 cycles. In TCRdb, the 5' RACE reads were re-called with MiXCR into one record per CDR3 protein. Here the sample spans 1.5 million to 2 million distinct CDR3 sequences, 40% to 55% being singletons. These data come from a study of blood T cells in healthy people across ages. Germline loops: CDR1 MNHEY, CDR2 SVGEGT. CDR3 size: 12 residues. The V end lost 10 bases, the J end lost 0 bases, and 10 bases lay between the germline ends. This sequence was found in a woman aged 40 to 49 in good health. The rearrangement joins TRBV6-2 or TRBV6-3 to TRBJ2-7, with TRBD2 as a possible D gene (5 bases). Sequencing used blood. DNA for the CDR3: TGTGCCATCTCCGGGAACTCCTACGAGCAGTACTTC. This gives the protein CAISGNSYEQYF.